This TCR beta chain was sequenced in a study of T cell responses to AZD1222 COVID-19 vaccine. The assay was immunoSEQ multiplex PCR, and TCRdb's table has in-frame clones only and misses some. This table holds 75,000 to 100,000 clones, 80% to 95% found once. Trimming pared 2 bases from V and 5 bases from J, leaving 12 bases between. Germline CDR1 MNHEY, CDR2 SVGAGI. The CDR3 is made up of 14 amino acids. Pooled samples include second doses given at about 4 or 12 weeks. The rearrangement links TRBV6-5 to TRBJ1-1; no reliable D call. The sequence came from an adult who received the AZD1222 COVID-19 vaccine. The source was peripheral blood, collected 28 days after the second AZD1222 dose. The CDR3 coding sequence is TGTGCCAGCAGTTACGAGTGGCGCGGTACTGAAGCTTTCTTT. This sequence encodes CASSYEWRGTEAFF.